The rows below give T cell receptor beta chains drawn from one sample of a study of shared clonotypes between healthy human individuals. Libraries were prepared by immunoSEQ multiplex PCR; TCRdb keeps only in-frame clonotypes and omits some of them. The sample includes about 2.3 million clones, 85% to 95% of them seen just once. Sequencing was carried out using naive CD4+ T cells from PBMCs. These receptors were obtained from a man aged 18 to 29 in good health. Some clones in this sample may be carry-over from other donors' samples. Both conserved end residues are part of each CDR3. The D gene is left open where the match is weak. Rows may omit the clone size; those that give it use once, few, many or a size class.

CDR3aa,CDR3nt,abundance,j_gene,d_gene,v_gene
CASSHRTSGTYEQYF,TGTGCCAGTAGTCACAGGACTAGCGGAACCTACGAGCAGTACTTC,NA,TRBJ2-7,TRBD2,TRBV19
CASSGGATNEQFF,TGTGCCAGCAGTGGCGGGGCGACTAATGAGCAGTTCTTC,NA,TRBJ2-1,NA,TRBV6-1
CASKDQERVQYF,TGTGCCAGCAAGGACCAGGAACGAGTCCAGTACTTC,NA,TRBJ2-4,NA,TRBV6-1
CASSSDSYQPQHF,TGCGCCAGCAGCTCGGACAGTTATCAGCCCCAGCATTTT,NA,TRBJ1-5,NA,TRBV5-1
CASSSSGTGVPYGYTF,TGTGCCAGCAGCTCCTCCGGGACAGGGGTTCCCTATGGCTACACCTTC,once,TRBJ1-2,TRBD1,TRBV5-4
CASSRGSTGELFF,TGTGCCAGCTCACGGGGGAGCACCGGGGAGCTGTTTTTT,NA,TRBJ2-2,NA,TRBV18
CATSEGQGIPGTGELFF,TGTGCCACCAGCGAAGGACAGGGGATCCCTGGCACCGGGGAGCTGTTTTTT,NA,TRBJ2-2,TRBD1,TRBV15
CASSGGLAKETQYF,TGTGCCAGTAGTGGGGGACTAGCGAAGGAGACCCAGTACTTC,few,TRBJ2-5,TRBD2,TRBV19
CASSPGQFGRTDTQYF,TGCGCCAGCAGCCCCGGACAGTTTGGGAGAACAGATACGCAGTATTTT,NA,TRBJ2-3,NA,TRBV5-1
CASSTRQGEEQFF,TGTGCCAGCAGCACCAGACAGGGAGAAGAGCAGTTCTTC,once,TRBJ2-1,TRBD1,TRBV7-2
CASPKQGSYEQYF,TGTGCCAGCCCAAAGCAGGGCTCCTACGAGCAGTACTTC,NA,TRBJ2-7,NA,TRBV6-5
CASSEQNRDNQPQHF,TGTGCCAGCAGTGAACAGAACAGGGACAATCAGCCCCAGCATTTT,few,TRBJ1-5,NA,TRBV2
CASSLSVFQLAKNIQYF,TGTGCCAGCAGCTTATCGGTTTTCCAACTAGCCAAAAACATTCAGTACTTC,once,TRBJ2-4,NA,TRBV7-2
CASSEADGTTSGNTIYF,TGTGCCAGCAGCGAAGCGGACGGAACGACCTCTGGAAACACCATATATTTT,NA,TRBJ1-3,NA,TRBV6-1
CASSQALATGTDTQYF,TGCGCCAGCAGCCAAGCTCTTGCAACGGGCACAGATACGCAGTATTTT,NA,TRBJ2-3,NA,TRBV4-1
CASSWYRQGSRETQYF,TGTGCCAGCAGCTGGTACCGGCAGGGGTCCAGGGAGACCCAGTACTTC,NA,TRBJ2-5,NA,TRBV5-6
CASSLSRDSYNEQFF,TGTGCCAGCAGCTTAAGCAGGGATTCCTACAATGAGCAGTTCTTC,NA,TRBJ2-1,NA,TRBV7-3
CASSSGTAGNQPQHF,TGTGCCAGCAGCTCCGGGACAGCGGGCAATCAGCCCCAGCATTTT,once,TRBJ1-5,TRBD1,TRBV28
CASSVTSGSSNEQFF,TGTGCCAGCAGTGTGACTAGCGGGAGCTCCAATGAGCAGTTCTTC,NA,TRBJ2-1,TRBD2,TRBV6-1
CASSLSGPGGTDTQYF,TGCGCCAGCAGCTTGTCCGGCCCCGGGGGGACAGATACGCAGTATTTT,NA,TRBJ2-3,TRBD2,TRBV5-1
CASTPSGGYNEQFF,TGTGCCAGCACCCCTTCGGGAGGATACAATGAGCAGTTCTTC,NA,TRBJ2-1,TRBD2,TRBV5-8
CASSPLVSGELFF,TGTGCCAGCAGCCCGCTTGTGAGCGGGGAGCTGTTTTTT,NA,TRBJ2-2,NA,TRBV11-2
CASNPTGVSSYNEQFF,TGTGCCAGCAATCCAACAGGGGTAAGCTCCTACAATGAGCAGTTCTTC,once,TRBJ2-1,TRBD1,TRBV6-6
CSVESLGTDTQYF,TGCAGCGTTGAATCTCTGGGCACAGATACGCAGTATTTT,NA,TRBJ2-3,NA,TRBV29-1
CSVDSGQRTEAFF,TGCAGCGTTGACTCCGGACAGAGAACTGAAGCTTTCTTT,NA,TRBJ1-1,NA,TRBV29-1
CASSLRQGKGYTF,TGTGCCAGCAGCTTGCGACAGGGAAAAGGCTACACCTTC,NA,TRBJ1-2,TRBD1,TRBV5-4
CASSPPSGGGRHYEQYF,TGTGCCAGCTCACCACCAAGCGGAGGCGGGAGGCACTACGAGCAGTACTTC,NA,TRBJ2-7,TRBD2,TRBV18
CASSVRQAPYEQYF,TGTGCCAGCAGTGTACGACAGGCGCCCTACGAGCAGTACTTC,once,TRBJ2-7,NA,TRBV6-5
CASSLSTSSGNYEQYF,TGTGCCAGCAGCCTCTCGACATCTAGCGGGAACTACGAGCAGTACTTC,NA,TRBJ2-7,TRBD2,TRBV27
CASSFFTGGYEQYF,TGTGCCAGCAGCTTCTTTACAGGGGGATACGAGCAGTACTTC,NA,TRBJ2-7,TRBD1,TRBV7-9